This T cell receptor beta chain was documented in a study of cytomegalovirus exposure and HLA in healthy donors. Study outcomes and limitations: Cytomegalovirus status, reportedly, was diagnosed with high specificity and sensitivity by the classifier.

This CDR3 contains 14 residues. Germline-derived CDR1 and CDR2 are LGHNA and YSLEER. The V gene lost 0 bases and the J gene lost 1 base, with 6 bases spanning the gap. As to this clone: Its antigen is not known.

60 Vbeta and 13 Jbeta primers were used in PCR. Clones were sequenced by immunoSEQ multiplex PCR, and TCRdb holds only the in-frame ones, with some missing. The sample lists about 150,000 clones; around 80% were seen once. This sequence was found in a young man in good health and CMV-seronegative. The sample consisted of PBMCs. J is TRBJ1-2 and V is TRBV4-3; D remains ambiguous. This CDR3 reads CASSQDLINYGYTF. The CDR3 coding sequence is TGCGCCAGCAGCCAAGACCTTATTAACTATGGCTACACCTTC.